The next 24 T cell receptor beta chains were all read from a single sample in a study of Graves' ophthalmopathy and Graves' hyperthyroidism. Amplification of the TCR beta CDR3 regions used RNA transcripts (as template). Second-round multiplex PCR followed a first-round RT-PCR using HTBI primers. In TCRdb, the multiplex PCR reads were re-called with MiXCR into one record per CDR3 protein. The sample yields 300,000 to 500,000 distinct CDR3 sequences, 15% to 17% seen once. Sequencing was performed on peripheral blood. These receptors were collected from a woman aged 18-29 years with stable Graves' hyperthyroidism.

The rearrangement links TRBV2 to TRBJ1-1; TRBD1 agrees at 12 bases. Germline CDR1 is SNHLY and CDR2 is FYNNEI. Losses at the gene ends were 4 bases for V and 1 base for J; bases not matched to a gene: 7. The CDR3 loop spans 17 amino acids. The CDR3: CASSGKGTGGRNTEAFF. The CDR3 nucleotides are TGTGCCAGCAGTGGGAAAGGGACAGGGGGCAGGAACACTGAAGCTTTCTTT.

This clonotype has at least ten counts. The chain couples TRBV6-5 to TRBJ1-6; no clear D. Germline V CDR1 and CDR2: MNHEY, SVGAGI. Trimming took 0 bases from V and 5 from J, leaving 17 bases between them. This CDR3 has 18 amino acids. The CDR3 is CASSYSSRLWGDNSPLHF. CDR3 nucleotides: TGTGCCAGCAGTTACTCTAGTCGGTTGTGGGGAGATAATTCACCCCTCCACTTT.

This clonotype was recorded at least ten times. The chain joins TRBV6-2 or TRBV6-3 to TRBJ2-5; no clear D. The CDR3 runs to 14 residues. Looked up from germline, CDR1 is MNHEY and CDR2 is SVGEGT. V lost 0 bases, J lost 5 bases, and 10 bases lay in between. The CDR3 loop is CASSYSGPSETQYF. The CDR3 DNA follows: TGTGCCAGCAGTTACTCGGGCCCGTCGGAGACCCAGTACTTC.

This chain uses TRBV6-5 with TRBJ2-3, with 9 bases identical to TRBD2. CDR3 length: 15 amino acids. Germline V gene sequence: CDR1 MNHEY, CDR2 SVGAGI. Trimming at V came to 2 bases and at J to 3 bases, leaving 3 bases not matched to a gene. The CDR3 region has the DNA TGTGCCAGCAGTTACGGCGGGGGGGCAACAGATACGCAGTATTTT. Its translation is CASSYGGGATDTQYF.

The chain couples TRBV27 to TRBJ2-7; D gene unclear. Germline CDR1 reads MNHEY; CDR2 reads SMNVEV (reference sequence). The CDR3 totals 15 residues. The V end lost 2 bases, the J end lost 5 bases, and 16 bases lay between the germline ends. CDR3 sequence: CASSLLGPLPNEQYF. The CDR3 DNA follows: TGTGCCAGCAGTTTACTAGGCCCCCTACCTAACGAGCAGTACTTC.

V and J are TRBV7-8 and TRBJ1-3, with D possibly matching TRBD1 (5 bases). CDR3 length: 16 residues. V was trimmed by 5 bases and J by 0 bases, leaving 14 bases between them. The V gene's germline CDR1 is SGHVS and CDR2 FQNEAQ. The DNA for the CDR3 is TGTGCCAGCAGCCCGGGACTGTTAGACTCTGGAAACACCATATATTTT. It translates to CASSPGLLDSGNTIYF.

This clonotype was seen many times. A much larger clone is a single base away; this may be a read error. J is TRBJ2-7 and V is TRBV6-5; TRBD1 aligns across 7 bases. The CDR3 loop spans 16 amino acids. Germline V CDR1 and CDR2: MNHEY, SVGAGI. The CDR3 nucleotides are TGTGCCGGCAGTTACTCCGGGACAGCCACTTCCTACGAGCAGTACTTC. Its translation: CAGSYSGTATSYEQYF.

The chain combines TRBV25-1 with TRBJ2-2, with D hard to call. Trimming stripped 3 bases from V and 4 bases from J, with 3 bases between. Germline CDR1 is MGHDK and CDR2 is SYGVNS. The CDR3 runs to 12 residues. The CDR3 nucleotides are TGTGCCAGCAGTGAGCTCACCGGGGAGCTGTTTTTT. Protein: CASSELTGELFF. Looking up the rest from reference TRBV25-1 and TRBJ2-2 gives the full variable domain: EADIYQTPRYLVIGTGKKITLECSQTMGHDKMYWYQQDPGMELHLIHYSYGVNSTEKGDLSSESTVSRIRTEHFPLTLESARPSHTSQYLCASSELTGELFFGEGSRLTVL.

This clonotype was picked up many times. CDR3 bases: TGTGCCAGCAGTTTATCGGGGTGGGGTCGCAGGACTAGCACTGAAGCTTTCTTT. Protein: CASSLSGWGRRTSTEAFF. This chain joins TRBV27 and TRBJ1-1; D is ambiguous. Germline V CDR1 and CDR2: MNHEY, SMNVEV (reference sequence). The length of the CDR3 is 18 residues. Trimming removed 0 bases at V and 4 bases at J, with 21 bases between.

The CDR3 coding sequence is TGTGCCAGCAGTAGGACAGGGTGGATCGGCAAAAACATTCAGTACTTC. Its translation is CASSRTGWIGKNIQYF. The chain links TRBV2 to TRBJ2-4, with 8 nucleotides matching TRBD1. From germline, CDR1 is SNHLY and CDR2 FYNNEI. This CDR3 is built from 16 residues. Germline trimming cut 5 bases from V and 3 bases from J; bases unmatched to any gene: 9.

This clonotype was seen at least ten times. Here the CDR3 reads CASSYQSRPSQETQYF. Written as DNA, the CDR3 is TGTGCCAGCAGTTACCAGTCTAGACCCTCCCAAGAGACCCAGTACTTC. The V gene is TRBV6-5, the J gene TRBJ2-5; D call uncertain. CDR3 size: 16 residues. With 2 bases removed from V and 1 base from J, the gap between germline ends came to 14 bases. Germline values: CDR1 MNHEY, CDR2 SVGAGI.

This clonotype was detected many times. The chain combines TRBV7-3 with TRBJ2-5, with D possibly matching TRBD2 (6 bases). Germline V gives CDR1 SGHTA, CDR2 FQGTGA. The CDR3 extends over 14 amino acids. The V end was cut by 5 bases, the J end by 2 bases, with 12 bases between. CDR3 coding DNA: TGTGCCAGCAGCCTCGGACGGGAGCAAGAGACCCAGTACTTC. Amino acids: CASSLGREQETQYF.

This clonotype was observed many times. The chain is built from TRBV6-1 and TRBJ1-2; possible D gene TRBD1, 5 bases. Germline V gives CDR1 MNHNS, CDR2 SASEGT. V was trimmed by 4 bases and J by 6 bases, leaving 12 bases between them. The CDR3 has 13 residues. The CDR3 is CASSGSGYNGYTF. CDR3 nucleotides: TGTGCCAGCAGTGGGTCAGGGTATAATGGCTACACCTTC.

The chain links TRBV5-1 to TRBJ1-3; D is unclear. The germline V and J ends were trimmed by 4 bases and 5 bases, with 19 bases remaining between them. The CDR3 extends over 16 amino acids. Germline assignment: CDR1 SGHRS and CDR2 YFSETQ. In DNA form, the CDR3 reads TGCGCCAGCAGCCGCACCACGCCAGTCGCACGAAACACCATATATTTT. Translation: CASSRTTPVARNTIYF.

The chain uses TRBV6-1 and TRBJ2-7; no definite D call. Looked up from germline, CDR1 is MNHNS and CDR2 is SASEGT. The CDR3 is 11 amino acids. V was trimmed by 6 bases and J by 4 bases, leaving 7 bases between them. The CDR3 bases are TGTGCCAGCAGAAGCGCTTACGAGCAGTACTTC. Translating gives CASRSAYEQYF.

This clonotype was detected ten times or more. The chain uses TRBV18 and TRBJ2-5; no firm D call. The V end lost 2 bases, the J end lost 3 bases, and 7 bases lay between the germline ends. The germline V gene has CDR1 KGHSH and CDR2 LQKENI. The CDR3 is 13 residues long. The CDR3 is CASSPSFKETQYF. The CDR3 nucleotides read TGTGCCAGCTCACCAAGCTTTAAAGAGACCCAGTACTTC.

This clonotype was picked up many times. The V gene is TRBV2, the J gene TRBJ1-6, with 11 bases lining up with TRBD1. Germline V gene sequence: CDR1 SNHLY, CDR2 FYNNEI. V was clipped by 6 bases and J by 12 bases; unmatched bases: 13. The CDR3 totals 16 residues. Written as DNA, the CDR3 is TGTGCCAGCAGCCACTTTGTTCGGGACAGGGGGAAACCCCTCCACTTT. Residues: CASSHFVRDRGKPLHF.

Of note for this clonotype: With a much larger clone just one base away, this may be a read error. The missing conserved phenylalanine or tryptophan at the end of this CDR3 makes a read error likely. The chain uses TRBV11-2 and TRBJ2-7; no clear D. Trimming stripped 2 bases from V and 3 bases from J, with 20 bases between. CDR1 SGHAT and CDR2 FQNNGV come from the germline V gene. The CDR3 length is 17 residues. The CDR3 DNA is TGTGCCAGCAGCTTATCTACATTTTCCCGAGTCTTCTACGAGCAGTACCTC. Residues: CASSLSTFSRVFYEQYL.

A few counts support this clonotype. A read error may explain this, as a much larger clone is one base away. V gene TRBV12-3 or TRBV12-4 combines with J gene TRBJ2-7; tentatively, D is TRBD1 (6 bases). CDR3 size: 14 residues. Trimming pared 8 bases from V and 3 bases from J, leaving 17 bases between. CDR3 sequence (DNA): TGTGCCAGCTACTCGGACAGAGACGGCTACGAGCAGTACTTC. Its protein product is CASYSDRDGYEQYF.

The chain recombines TRBV19 with TRBJ1-2, with a tentative D call TRBD1 (6 bases). Between the trimmed V and J ends, which lost 3 bases and 6 bases, there was a span of 17 bases. Germline CDR1 LNHDA, CDR2 SQIVND (reference sequence). CDR3 length: 15 amino acids. The CDR3 loop reads CASSIQRTGKHGYTF. The CDR3 DNA is TGTGCCAGTAGTATTCAAAGAACAGGGAAACATGGCTACACCTTC.

The rearrangement uses TRBV5-6 and TRBJ1-6; no definite D call. V was pared by 0 bases and J by 3 bases, with 16 bases between. The CDR3 covers 18 residues. Germline assignment: CDR1 SGHDT and CDR2 YYEEEE. CDR3 in DNA: TGTGCCAGCAGCTTGGGGGAGACCAGAAGGGTCTATAATTCACCCCTCCACTTT. Residues: CASSLGETRRVYNSPLHF.

This clonotype was observed many times. J is TRBJ2-4 and V is TRBV5-5; no definite D call. This CDR3 spans 13 amino acids. Germline CDR1 and CDR2: SGHKS and YYEKEE (reference sequence). Trimming shortened V by 0 bases and J by 0 bases, and 1 base separated the two germline ends. CDR3 sequence reads: CASSLEAKNIQYF. In DNA, the CDR3 is TGTGCCAGCAGCTTGGAAGCCAAAAACATTCAGTACTTC.

The gene calls are TRBV28 and TRBJ2-7, with D tentatively TRBD2 (7 bases). This CDR3 comprises 15 residues. Trimming removed 6 bases from V and 2 bases from J, with 17 bases in between. Germline V CDR1 and CDR2: MDHEN, SYDVKM. The CDR3 region has the DNA TGTGCCAGCAGGGAGAGCGGGGACAATCCCTACGAGCAGTACTTC. This codes for CASRESGDNPYEQYF.

In its sample, this clonotype was seen many times. The J gene is TRBJ1-3, the V gene TRBV12-5; D not certain. The CDR3 consists of 15 residues. The germline V and J ends were trimmed by 6 bases and 2 bases, with 14 bases remaining between them. The germline V gene encodes CDR1 LGHNT and CDR2 FRNRAP. The CDR3 bases are TGTGCTAGTGGGGACCGGCCCCTCACTGGAAACACCATATATTTT. Translation: CASGDRPLTGNTIYF.